The 28 T cell receptor beta chains below all came from one sample that was sequenced in a study of T cell changes during pregnancy in multiple sclerosis. TCRdb's copy holds only in-frame clones and misses some; the assay was immunoSEQ multiplex PCR. The table has 55,000 to 70,000 clones, roughly 92% seen once. This specimen consisted of CD8+ T cells from peripheral blood mononuclear cells, obtained in the third trimester of pregnancy. The receptor source for this set is a female donor in good health, enrolled as a control in a pregnancy study.

This chain links TRBV2 with TRBJ2-1, with TRBD1 identical over 7 bases. Trimming removed 4 bases from V and 3 bases from J; junction bases left unmatched: 6. The CDR3 is 15 amino acids. The germline V gene has CDR1 SNHLY and CDR2 FYNNEI. The CDR3: CASSAGTADYNEQFF. CDR3 bases: TGTGCCAGCAGTGCCGGGACAGCTGACTACAATGAGCAGTTCTTC.

The chain combines TRBV2 with TRBJ1-2; TRBD1 is a possible D gene (6 bases). The ends were cut back, 5 bases at V and 4 bases at J, with 8 bases in the middle. Germline loops: CDR1 SNHLY, CDR2 FYNNEI. This CDR3 is built from 12 residues. The CDR3 sequence: CASSTGTYGYTF. In DNA, the CDR3 is TGTGCCAGCAGTACAGGGACCTATGGCTACACCTTC. The full variable domain, with the rest looked up from reference TRBV2 and TRBJ1-2, is EPEVTQTPSHQVTQMGQEVILRCVPISNHLYFYWYRQILGQKVEFLVSFYNNEISEKSEIFDDQFSVERPDGSNFTLKIRSTKLEDSAMYFCASSTGTYGYTFGSGTRLTVV.

The rearrangement joins TRBV14 to TRBJ1-6; 9 nucleotides align to TRBD1. V gave up 4 bases and J gave up 10 bases; unmatched junction bases: 5. The CDR3 runs to 14 residues. Germline V gene lookup returns CDR1 SGHDN and CDR2 FVKESK. CDR3 DNA sequence: TGTGCCAGCAGCCCCGGACAGGGGCGGTCACCCCTCCACTTT. Translation: CASSPGQGRSPLHF.

J is TRBJ1-1 and V is TRBV7-9; D uncertain. Trimming cost V 6 bases and J 0 bases, with 8 bases left between them. The CDR3 covers 13 residues. CDR1 is SEHNR, CDR2 FQNEAQ, per germline (reference sequence). The CDR3 coding sequence is TGTGCCAGCAGTGGGCTACTGAACACTGAAGCTTTCTTT. Translating gives CASSGLLNTEAFF.

This clone was counted once. The chain combines TRBV2 with TRBJ2-7, with 8 bases matching TRBD1. The trim removed 5 bases at V and 6 bases at J, leaving 12 bases unmatched. This CDR3 has 15 residues. Germline lookup yields CDR1 SNHLY and CDR2 FYNNEI. The CDR3 coding sequence is TGTGCCAGCAGTTTGGGTATTACCGGACAGGGCGAGCAGTACTTC. This translates into CASSLGITGQGEQYF.

The V call is TRBV6-1, the J call TRBJ2-5, with a tentative D call TRBD1 (6 bases). V dropped 5 bases and J dropped 1 base, with 11 bases sitting between them. Germline values: CDR1 MNHNS, CDR2 SASEGT. The CDR3 spans 14 residues. CDR3 amino acids: CASSSRDTQETQYF. In DNA, the CDR3 is TGTGCCAGCAGTAGCCGGGACACCCAAGAGACCCAGTACTTC.

The chain carries TRBV11-2 and TRBJ2-7, with TRBD1 matching over 8 bases. This CDR3 region has 14 residues. V shed 2 bases and J 5 bases; nucleotides not matched to a gene: 5. The germline CDR1 and CDR2 sequences are SGHAT and FQNNGV. The CDR3 region has the DNA TGTGCCAGCAGCTTAATAGACAGGGGCCACGAGCAGTACTTC. Its translation: CASSLIDRGHEQYF.

The gene calls are TRBV9 and TRBJ2-7, with D possibly matching TRBD1 (7 bases). The CDR3 is made up of 15 amino acids. Trimming took 3 bases from V and 0 from J, leaving 13 bases between them. CDR1 and CDR2 (germline): SGDLS, YYNGEE. CDR3 in amino acids: CASSAGGTVSYEQYF. CDR3 nucleotides: TGTGCCAGCAGCGCTGGGGGGACAGTCTCCTACGAGCAGTACTTC.

The chain links TRBV27 to TRBJ2-3, with D tentatively TRBD2 (6 bases). V dropped 8 bases and J dropped 2 bases, with 14 bases sitting between them. The CDR3 runs to 14 residues. CDR1 and CDR2 (germline): MNHEY, SMNVEV (reference sequence). The CDR3 region has the DNA TGTGCCAGCCGCCCCCGGGGGTACACAGATACGCAGTATTTT. Its translation: CASRPRGYTDTQYF.

The chain carries TRBV9 and TRBJ2-1; 7 bases agree with TRBD1. The junction had 6 bases not matched to a gene; V was cut back by 0 bases and J by 6 bases. The CDR3 is 15 residues long. Per germline, CDR1 SGDLS and CDR2 YYNGEE. The CDR3 DNA reads TGTGCCAGCAGCGTAGCACCCGGGACAGTCAATGAGCAGTTCTTC. Encoded protein: CASSVAPGTVNEQFF. Full variable domain (remainder filled in from reference TRBV9 and TRBJ2-1): DSGVTQTPKHLITATGQRVTLRCSPRSGDLSVYWYQQSLDQGLQFLIQYYNGEERAKGNILERFSAQQFPDLHSELNLSSLELGDSALYFCASSVAPGTVNEQFFGPGTRLTVL.

This sequence joins TRBV14 and TRBJ2-7; D is ambiguous. CDR1 is SGHDN and CDR2 is FVKESK in the germline V gene. Trimming shortened V by 3 bases and J by 5 bases, and 8 bases separated the two germline ends. The CDR3 consists of 12 residues. The CDR3 nucleotides read TGTGCCAGCAGCCACATTAGCCACGAGCAGTACTTC. Translating it yields CASSHISHEQYF.

The chain joins TRBV7-9 to TRBJ1-4, with D maybe TRBD1 (6 bases). Germline V gene lookup returns CDR1 SEHNR and CDR2 FQNEAQ (reference sequence). This CDR3 has 14 residues. V was clipped by 1 base and J by 8 bases, with 11 bases between them. The CDR3, as DNA: TGTGCCAGCAGCTTAGACAGGGCTAGAGAAAAACTGTTTTTT. Protein product: CASSLDRAREKLFF.

The J gene is TRBJ2-7, the V gene TRBV4-1; TRBD2 matches at 7 bases. Looked up from germline, CDR1 is MGHRA and CDR2 is YSYEKL. V dropped 0 bases and J dropped 0; count of bases not matched to a gene: 8. This CDR3 has 17 residues. As DNA, the CDR3 is TGCGCCAGCAGCCAAGAATCCCTAGCGGCTAGCTCCTACGAGCAGTACTTC. Amino acid sequence: CASSQESLAASSYEQYF.

This clone has just one count. This chain links TRBV9 with TRBJ1-2; 9 bases are a match to TRBD1. The CDR3 is 15 residues long. Germline values: CDR1 SGDLS, CDR2 YYNGEE. Trimming removed 3 bases from V and 5 bases from J; junction bases left unmatched: 8. Here the CDR3 DNA reads TGTGCCAGCAGCGCCTTGGGACAGGGTGAATATGGCTACACCTTC. It codes for CASSALGQGEYGYTF.

The gene calls are TRBV5-6 and TRBJ1-1, with D unresolved. Germline CDR1 reads SGHDT; CDR2 reads YYEEEE. The CDR3 spans 14 residues. Trimming pared 0 bases from V and 0 bases from J, leaving 6 bases between. This chain's CDR3 is CASSLDEVNTEAFF. DNA for the CDR3: TGTGCCAGCAGCTTGGACGAGGTGAACACTGAAGCTTTCTTT.

The J gene is TRBJ1-4, the V gene TRBV12-5; D unclear. This CDR3 contains 11 residues. Deletions cut 6 bases from V and 5 bases from J, with 4 bases between. CDR1 and CDR2 from the germline V gene are LGHNT and FRNRAP. This CDR3 reads CASGLNEKLFF. CDR3 sequence (DNA): TGTGCTAGTGGCCTGAATGAAAAACTGTTTTTT.

This chain uses TRBV19 with TRBJ2-7; 10 bases line up with TRBD1. The CDR3 spans 14 residues. Germline CDR1 and CDR2: LNHDA and SQIVND (reference sequence). The V gene end was trimmed by 6 bases and the J gene end by 5 bases; junction bases not matched to a gene: 7. In DNA, the CDR3 is TGTGCCAGTAGAGACTTTGGGACAGGGGACGAGCAGTACTTC. Translated: CASRDFGTGDEQYF.

The V gene is TRBV27, the J gene TRBJ2-3; D gene ambiguous. The V end was cut by 4 bases, the J end by 5 bases, with 4 bases between. The CDR3 extends over 11 amino acids. The germline CDR1 and CDR2 sequences are MNHEY and SMNVEV (reference sequence). As DNA, the CDR3 is TGTGCCAGCAGTTACGGAGATACGCAGTATTTT. Its protein product is CASSYGDTQYF.

Only a few counts were recorded for this clone. V is TRBV4-2 and J is TRBJ1-5; TRBD1 matches 7 bases. This CDR3 contains 13 residues. V gave up 7 bases and J gave up 1 base; unmatched junction bases: 1. CDR1 is LGHNA, CDR2 YNFKEQ, per germline. The CDR3, as DNA: TGTGCCAGCACGACAGGGAGCAATCAGCCCCAGCATTTT. It is translated as CASTTGSNQPQHF.

This sequence joins TRBV27 and TRBJ2-2; D unresolved. From germline, CDR1 is MNHEY and CDR2 SMNVEV (reference sequence). This CDR3 has 14 amino acids. V was cut by 0 bases and J by 1 base, with 3 bases left in between. CDR3 loop: CASSLSRNTGELFF. CDR3 nucleotides: TGTGCCAGCAGTTTATCCAGGAACACCGGGGAGCTGTTTTTT.

The chain combines TRBV19 with TRBJ1-1; D is uncertain. Between the trimmed V and J ends, which lost 10 bases and 1 base, there was a span of 13 bases. This CDR3 contains 13 residues. CDR1 LNHDA and CDR2 SQIVND come from the germline V gene (reference sequence). The DNA of the CDR3 is TGTGCCACCAGCGAACCGGGGAACACTGAAGCTTTCTTT. Its translation: CATSEPGNTEAFF.

This clone was recorded once. The CDR3 here is CASSRGTSGEVYEQYF. The CDR3 bases are TGCGCCAGCAGCCGCGGGACTAGCGGGGAAGTCTACGAGCAGTACTTC. V and J are TRBV4-3 and TRBJ2-7; 13 nucleotides agree with TRBD2. With 4 bases clipped from V and 3 bases from J, the junction kept 6 bases outside the gene matches. Germline values: CDR1 LGHNA, CDR2 YSLEER. The CDR3 has 16 amino acids.

In the case of this clone: The same CDR3 is also encoded by other DNA sequences in this sample. This rearrangement joins TRBV4-1 to TRBJ1-6, with 9 bases matching TRBD1. V was pared by 2 bases and J by 5 bases, with 1 base of the junction left unmatched. The CDR3 runs 15 residues. Germline values: CDR1 MGHRA, CDR2 YSYEKL. CDR3 bases: TGCGCCAGCAGCCAAAGGACAGGGGATAATTCACCCCTCCACTTT. Its protein product is CASSQRTGDNSPLHF.

DNA of the CDR3: TGTGCCACGCGCTGGGGGCCAACTAATGAAAAACTGTTTTTT. Its translation: CATRWGPTNEKLFF. The V call is TRBV15, the J call TRBJ1-4; D possibly corresponds to TRBD1 (6 bases). CDR1 and CDR2 (germline): LNHNV, YYDKDF (reference sequence). V was pared by 9 bases and J by 0 bases, with 11 bases between. The CDR3 is 14 amino acids.

This chain connects TRBV6-4 to TRBJ2-1; D remains ambiguous. From germline, CDR1 is MRHNA and CDR2 SNTAGT. V lost 1 base to trimming and J lost 0 bases, with 10 bases between them. The CDR3 is made up of 16 amino acids. CDR3 sequence: CASSDYSRSSYNEQFF. The CDR3 DNA reads TGTGCCAGCAGTGACTATAGTCGGAGCTCCTACAATGAGCAGTTCTTC.

This clone has only one observation. This chain uses TRBV6-6 with TRBJ2-7; possible D gene TRBD2, 7 bases. The V end was cut by 5 bases, the J end by 0 bases, with 11 bases between. Germline lookup yields CDR1 MNHNY and CDR2 SVGAGI (reference sequence). The CDR3 spans 14 residues. CDR3 region: CASSLRGASYEQYF. DNA for the CDR3: TGTGCCAGCAGTCTACGGGGGGCCTCCTACGAGCAGTACTTC.

The rearrangement links TRBV5-6 to TRBJ1-3; 8 bases are a match to TRBD1. The CDR3 runs to 16 residues. From germline, CDR1 is SGHDT and CDR2 YYEEEE. The trim removed 4 bases at V and 4 bases at J, leaving 10 bases unmatched. The CDR3 here is CASSPSGGAFGNTIYF. The CDR3 coding sequence is TGTGCCAGCAGCCCCTCAGGGGGCGCGTTCGGAAACACCATATATTTT.

The chain combines TRBV6-5 with TRBJ1-2; 10 bases align to TRBD1. The CDR3 covers 14 residues. Germline V CDR1 and CDR2: MNHEY, SVGAGI. The ends lost 2 bases at V and 4 bases at J; junction bases unmatched: 1. Written as DNA, the CDR3 is TGTGCCAGCAGTTACGGGACAGGGGCCTATGGCTACACCTTC. It specifies CASSYGTGAYGYTF.